Below, 29 T cell receptor beta chains from the same sample are listed, as sequenced in a study of blood T cell repertoires in COVID-19. Repertoires were generated with immunoSEQ multiplex PCR, while TCRdb's copy carries only in-frame clones and drops some. This table has under 200,000 clones, around 80% appearing once. The sequencing sample was made of peripheral blood. The receptors stem from a man in his 60s with acute or convalescent COVID-19.

The chain couples TRBV7-2 to TRBJ2-2; 7 nucleotides line up with TRBD1. The trim removed 5 bases at V and 3 bases at J, leaving 9 bases unmatched. The V gene's germline CDR1 is SGHTA and CDR2 FQGNSA. This CDR3 comprises 16 residues. In DNA form, the CDR3 reads TGTGCCAGCAGCGACCCTAGACAGGGCCACACCGGGGAGCTGTTTTTT. Protein sequence: CASSDPRQGHTGELFF.

The chain joins TRBV29-1 to TRBJ2-7; D is unresolved. Per the germline V gene, CDR1 is SQVTM and CDR2 is ANQGSEA. CDR3 length: 12 amino acids. Trimming stripped 6 bases from V and 6 bases from J, with 15 bases between. Here the CDR3 reads CSVMVVGGEQYF. The DNA for the CDR3 is TGCAGCGTAATGGTTGTAGGCGGCGAGCAGTACTTC.

The chain joins TRBV6-5 to TRBJ2-3; 7 positions agree with TRBD1. Losses at the gene ends were 2 bases for V and 2 bases for J; bases not matched to a gene: 7. The germline CDR1 and CDR2 sequences are MNHEY and SVGAGI. CDR3 size: 16 residues. The CDR3 DNA reads TGTGCCAGCAGTTACCAGGGGGTTGGAACCACAGATACGCAGTATTTT. This translates into CASSYQGVGTTDTQYF.

This chain connects TRBV7-3 to TRBJ2-5; TRBD2 aligns across 8 bases. Germline CDR1 is SGHTA and CDR2 is FQGTGA. The trim removed 1 base at V and 0 bases at J, leaving 7 bases unmatched. The CDR3 consists of 17 residues. The chain's CDR3 is CASSLRELSGDQETQYF. CDR3 DNA sequence: TGTGCCAGCAGCTTAAGAGAGCTTAGCGGGGACCAAGAGACCCAGTACTTC.

This clone showed up just once. The chain recombines TRBV5-1 with TRBJ2-6; D gene uncertain. This CDR3 has 17 amino acids. CDR1 is SGHRS and CDR2 is YFSETQ in the germline V gene. The V gene lost 4 bases and the J gene lost 0 bases, with 14 bases spanning the gap. CDR3 nucleotide sequence: TGCGCCAGCAGCCCTACCCTTCAGGTCTCTGGGGCCAACGTCCTGACTTTC. This gives the protein CASSPTLQVSGANVLTF.

This clone showed up just once. V is TRBV2 and J is TRBJ2-5, with TRBD1 as a possible D gene (6 bases). The CDR3 extends over 15 amino acids. The germline gives CDR1 SNHLY, CDR2 FYNNEI. V dropped 6 bases and J dropped 2 bases, with 16 bases sitting between them. The CDR3 DNA reads as TGTGCCAGCAGCGCCGTGGCAGGGGTACAAGAGACCCAGTACTTC. This gives the protein CASSAVAGVQETQYF. The whole variable domain, remainder taken from reference TRBV2 and TRBJ2-5, is EPEVTQTPSHQVTQMGQEVILRCVPISNHLYFYWYRQILGQKVEFLVSFYNNEISEKSEIFDDQFSVERPDGSNFTLKIRSTKLEDSAMYFCASSAVAGVQETQYFGPGTRLLVL.

This clone came up many times. This chain uses TRBV6-2 or TRBV6-3 with TRBJ1-5; TRBD1 might be the D (5 bases). CDR3 size: 12 residues. Germline CDR1 MNHEY, CDR2 SVGEGT. The V end was cut by 6 bases, the J end by 7 bases, with 10 bases between. CDR3: CASSHRQQPQHF. In nucleotides, the CDR3 is TGTGCCAGCAGCCACCGACAGCAGCCCCAGCATTTT.

V gene TRBV19 combines with J gene TRBJ2-1; unclear D gene. From germline, CDR1 is LNHDA and CDR2 SQIVND (reference sequence). This CDR3 is 16 amino acids long. Trimming pared 3 bases from V and 3 bases from J, leaving 15 bases between. CDR3: CASSMSDLVSYNEQFF. The CDR3 nucleotides read TGTGCCAGTAGTATGTCCGATTTGGTTAGCTACAATGAGCAGTTCTTC. The full variable domain, its missing parts supplied by reference TRBV19 and TRBJ2-1, is DGGITQSPKYLFRKEGQNVTLSCEQNLNHDAMYWYRQDPGQGLRLIYYSQIVNDFQKGDIAEGYSVSREKKESFPLTVTSAQKNPTAFYLCASSMSDLVSYNEQFFGPGTRLTVL.

This chain connects TRBV5-4 to TRBJ2-3, with TRBD2 matching 15 bases. From germline, CDR1 is SGHNT and CDR2 YYREEE (reference sequence). CDR3 length equals 17 residues. After removal of 4 bases from V and 2 bases from J, the junction contained 5 bases not matched to a gene. CDR3 sequence reads: CASSPGLAGGYTDTQYF. The CDR3 region has the DNA TGTGCCAGCAGCCCAGGACTAGCGGGGGGGTACACAGATACGCAGTATTTT.

The chain has TRBV3-1 (or the pseudogene TRBV3-2) and TRBJ2-3; TRBD2 is a possible D gene (6 bases). Per germline, CDR1 LGHDT and CDR2 YNNKEL (reference sequence). The CDR3 is made up of 14 amino acids. Deletions cut 0 bases from V and 6 bases from J, with 10 bases between. The CDR3 reads CASSQERGGDTQYF. The CDR3 region has the DNA TGTGCCAGCAGCCAAGAGCGGGGTGGGGATACGCAGTATTTT.

The chain combines TRBV6-5 with TRBJ1-5; weak D call: TRBD1 (6 bases). Germline CDR1 and CDR2: MNHEY and SVGAGI. This CDR3 has 14 residues. V was trimmed by 6 bases and J by 7 bases, leaving 16 bases between them. The CDR3 nucleotides read TGTGCCAGCAGGTCGCAAACAGGGTCCCAGCCCCAGCATTTT. Translated, it gives CASRSQTGSQPQHF.

This chain connects TRBV9 to TRBJ1-4; TRBD1 might be the D (5 bases). The V and J ends lost 4 bases and 8 bases respectively, with 18 bases between them. This CDR3 comprises 15 residues. The germline CDR1 and CDR2 sequences are SGDLS and YYNGEE. CDR3 sequence: CASSPWKGAQEKLFF. CDR3 DNA sequence: TGTGCCAGCAGCCCCTGGAAAGGGGCGCAGGAAAAACTGTTTTTT.

V gene TRBV9 combines with J gene TRBJ2-2; D gene unclear. This CDR3 comprises 16 residues. The ends were cut back, 0 bases at V and 3 bases at J, with 12 bases in the middle. Germline lookup yields CDR1 SGDLS and CDR2 YYNGEE. The CDR3 reads CASSVGYSFDTGELFF. The CDR3 DNA reads TGTGCCAGCAGCGTAGGCTATTCTTTCGACACCGGGGAGCTGTTTTTT.

This chain links TRBV7-9 with TRBJ1-1; TRBD1 matches at 9 bases. This CDR3 has 13 residues. V gave up 2 bases and J gave up 7 bases; unmatched junction bases: 2. The V gene's germline CDR1 is SEHNR and CDR2 FQNEAQ (reference sequence). The CDR3 spells CASSLTGGGEAFF. CDR3 nucleotide sequence: TGTGCCAGCAGCTTAACAGGGGGCGGTGAAGCTTTCTTT.

This clone was picked up one time. The V call is TRBV7-9, the J call TRBJ2-1; D possibly corresponds to TRBD2 (5 bases). In germline, CDR1 is SEHNR, CDR2 FQNEAQ (reference sequence). Deletions cut 4 bases from V and 2 bases from J, with 15 bases between. This CDR3 has 16 amino acids. CDR3 in amino acids: CASSWYSGFPYNEQFF. Here the CDR3 DNA reads TGTGCCAGCAGCTGGTATTCGGGATTCCCCTACAATGAGCAGTTCTTC.

The gene calls are TRBV7-2 and TRBJ2-4; TRBD1 aligns across 10 bases. V shed 5 bases and J 3 bases; nucleotides not matched to a gene: 7. Germline lookup yields CDR1 SGHTA and CDR2 FQGNSA. The CDR3 consists of 16 residues. Here the CDR3 reads CASSPRQGAGKNIQYF. In nucleotides, the CDR3 is TGTGCCAGCAGCCCTCGACAGGGGGCAGGCAAAAACATTCAGTACTTC. Variable domain in full (rest from reference TRBV7-2 and TRBJ2-4): GAGVSQSPSNKVTEKGKDVELRCDPISGHTALYWYRQSLGQGLEFLIYFQGNSAPDKSGLPSDRFSAERTGGSVSTLTIQRTQQEDSAVYLCASSPRQGAGKNIQYFGAGTRLSVL.

The chain employs TRBV19 and TRBJ1-5; a possible D gene is TRBD1 (5 bases). V gave up 3 bases and J gave up 7 bases, with 22 bases separating them. CDR3 length: 17 residues. Germline V gives CDR1 LNHDA, CDR2 SQIVND (reference sequence). CDR3 in amino acids: CASSMVLSGRAKQPQHF. For the CDR3, the DNA is TGTGCCAGTAGTATGGTATTGTCAGGCAGGGCTAAGCAGCCCCAGCATTTT.

The chain is built from TRBV7-9 and TRBJ1-2, with D tentatively TRBD1 (6 bases). This CDR3 is 17 amino acids long. CDR1 and CDR2 (germline): SEHNR, FQNEAQ (reference sequence). Trimming took 1 base from V and 0 from J, leaving 15 bases between them. The CDR3 sequence is CASSLGDRTATNYGYTF. The DNA for the CDR3 is TGTGCCAGCAGCTTAGGGGATAGGACAGCTACTAACTATGGCTACACCTTC.

The chain links TRBV14 to TRBJ2-1, with 10 positions matching TRBD1. With V trimmed by 1 base and J by 7 bases, 7 bases remained unmatched. Germline V gives CDR1 SGHDN, CDR2 FVKESK. The CDR3 spans 16 residues. The DNA of the CDR3 is TGTGCCAGCAGCCAAGCCGGGACAGGGGCTTGGAATGAGCAGTTCTTC. It specifies CASSQAGTGAWNEQFF. Full variable domain (outside the CDR3, taken from reference TRBV14 and TRBJ2-1): EAGVTQFPSHSVIEKGQTVTLRCDPISGHDNLYWYRRVMGKEIKFLLHFVKESKQDESGMPNNRFLAERTGGTYSTLKVQPAELEDSGVYFCASSQAGTGAWNEQFFGPGTRLTVL.

V is TRBV30 and J is TRBJ2-5; D unclear. The CDR3 runs to 15 residues. Trimming cost V 1 base and J 8 bases, with 20 bases left between them. Germline assignment: CDR1 GTSNPN and CDR2 SVGIG (reference sequence). CDR3 amino acids: CAWSAPNIGQATQYF. The CDR3 DNA sequence: TGTGCCTGGAGTGCTCCTAATATTGGGCAAGCCACCCAGTACTTC.

V gene TRBV2 combines with J gene TRBJ1-1; the D is unclear. From germline, CDR1 is SNHLY and CDR2 FYNNEI. The V gene lost 7 bases and the J gene lost 0 bases, with 9 bases spanning the gap. This CDR3 has 13 amino acids. The CDR3 loop is CASNPGVNTEAFF. DNA for the CDR3: TGTGCCAGCAACCCGGGAGTGAACACTGAAGCTTTCTTT.

The CDR3 region has the DNA TGTGCCAGCAGTACGGACTACCAAGAGACCCAGTACTTC. Translation gives CASSTDYQETQYF. The rearrangement joins TRBV6-5 to TRBJ2-5, with D maybe TRBD2 (5 bases). This CDR3 is 13 amino acids long. In germline, CDR1 is MNHEY, CDR2 SVGAGI. Trimming stripped 5 bases from V and 0 bases from J, with 7 bases between.

This chain connects TRBV7-9 to TRBJ2-1; the D gene is possibly TRBD1 (6 bases). Per the germline V gene, CDR1 is SEHNR and CDR2 is FQNEAQ (reference sequence). V was shortened by 5 bases and J by 4 bases, with 15 bases between the two germline ends. This CDR3 is 15 amino acids long. CDR3 amino acids: CASSPPGQTYNEQFF. Here the CDR3 DNA reads TGTGCCAGCAGCCCTCCAGGACAGACTTACAATGAGCAGTTCTTC.

The chain uses TRBV7-2 and TRBJ2-3; D perhaps matches TRBD1 (5 bases). Germline V lookup: CDR1 SGHTA, CDR2 FQGNSA. This CDR3 is built from 13 residues. The V and J ends lost 0 bases and 5 bases respectively, with 6 bases between them. CDR3 protein: CASSLAQGDTQYF. Written as DNA, the CDR3 is TGTGCCAGCAGCTTAGCGCAGGGAGATACGCAGTATTTT. The full variable domain, its missing parts supplied by reference TRBV7-2 and TRBJ2-3, is GAGVSQSPSNKVTEKGKDVELRCDPISGHTALYWYRQSLGQGLEFLIYFQGNSAPDKSGLPSDRFSAERTGGSVSTLTIQRTQQEDSAVYLCASSLAQGDTQYFGPGTRLTVL.

The chain carries TRBV7-8 and TRBJ2-4, with 15 bases aligning to TRBD2. This CDR3 spans 20 amino acids. With 1 base clipped from V and 2 bases from J, the junction kept 9 bases outside the gene matches. Looked up from germline, CDR1 is SGHVS and CDR2 is FQNEAQ. CDR3 coding DNA: TGTGCCAGCAGCTTAGGCAGAGGACTAGCGGGGGGGCCTCCCAAAAACATTCAGTACTTC. It encodes CASSLGRGLAGGPPKNIQYF.

This chain links TRBV24-1 with TRBJ2-7; D ambiguous. The germline V and J ends were trimmed by 1 base and 6 bases, with 6 bases remaining between them. The CDR3 runs to 12 residues. The germline CDR1 and CDR2 sequences are KGHDR and SFDVKD. The CDR3 protein is CATSDFVSEQYF. The CDR3 DNA sequence: TGTGCCACCAGTGATTTCGTCAGCGAGCAGTACTTC.

J is TRBJ1-4 and V is TRBV19; D is unresolved. Deletions cut 1 base from V and 11 bases from J, with 23 bases between. CDR3 length equals 17 residues. The germline CDR1 and CDR2 sequences are LNHDA and SQIVND (reference sequence). CDR3 in DNA: TGTGCCAGTAGTATAGTCGGTATTCGATCCTCTTCTGTGAAACTGTTTTTT. Translating gives CASSIVGIRSSSVKLFF.

This chain connects TRBV6-5 to TRBJ1-2; TRBD1 agrees at 8 bases. The J segment lost 4 bases and the V segment lost 6 bases, leaving 10 bases of the junction unmatched. There are 15 residues in the CDR3. Germline V lookup: CDR1 MNHEY, CDR2 SVGAGI. CDR3 protein: CASRGARDRIYGYTF. CDR3 sequence (DNA): TGTGCCAGCAGGGGGGCGAGGGACAGGATCTATGGCTACACCTTC.

J is TRBJ1-2 and V is TRBV15; D not resolved. The germline CDR1 and CDR2 sequences are LNHNV and YYDKDF (reference sequence). The CDR3 has 15 residues. Trimming took off 8 bases at V and 8 bases at J, with 24 bases between the two ends. CDR3 DNA sequence: TGTGCCACCTCGACGGGCAATTCGGGGTTGAGGGGCTACACCTTC. Residues: CATSTGNSGLRGYTF. Full variable domain (rest looked up from reference TRBV15 and TRBJ1-2): DAMVIQNPRYQVTQFGKPVTLSCSQTLNHNVMYWYQQKSSQAPKLLFHYYDKDFNNEADTPDNFQSRRPNTSFCFLDIRSPGLGDTAMYLCATSTGNSGLRGYTFGSGTRLTVV.